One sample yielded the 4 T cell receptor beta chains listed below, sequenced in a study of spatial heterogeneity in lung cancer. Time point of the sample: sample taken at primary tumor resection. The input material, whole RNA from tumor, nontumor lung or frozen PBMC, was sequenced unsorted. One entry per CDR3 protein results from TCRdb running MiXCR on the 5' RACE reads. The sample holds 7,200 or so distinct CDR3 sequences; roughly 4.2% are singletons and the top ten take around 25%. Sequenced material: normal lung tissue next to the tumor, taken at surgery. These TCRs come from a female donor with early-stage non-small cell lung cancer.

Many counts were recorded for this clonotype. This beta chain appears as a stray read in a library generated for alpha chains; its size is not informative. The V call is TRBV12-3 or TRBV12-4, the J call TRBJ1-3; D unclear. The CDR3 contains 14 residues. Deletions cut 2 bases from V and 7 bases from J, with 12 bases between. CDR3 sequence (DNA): TGTGCCAGCAGTTTAAGTACTTCGGAGAACACCATATATTTT. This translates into CASSLSTSENTIYF.

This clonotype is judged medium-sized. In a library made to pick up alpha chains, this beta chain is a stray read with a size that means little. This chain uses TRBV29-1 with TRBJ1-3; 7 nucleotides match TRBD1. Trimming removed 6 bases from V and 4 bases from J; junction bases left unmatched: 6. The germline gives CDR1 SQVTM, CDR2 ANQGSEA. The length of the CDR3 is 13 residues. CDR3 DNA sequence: TGCAGCGTGTCCGGGACAGCCGGAAACACCATATATTTT. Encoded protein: CSVSGTAGNTIYF. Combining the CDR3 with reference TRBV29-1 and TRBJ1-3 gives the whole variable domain SAVISQKPSRDICQRGTSLTIQCQVDSQVTMMFWYRQQPGQSLTLIATANQGSEATYESGFVIDKFPISRPNLTFSTLTVSNMSPEDSSIYLCSVSGTAGNTIYFGEGSWLTVV.

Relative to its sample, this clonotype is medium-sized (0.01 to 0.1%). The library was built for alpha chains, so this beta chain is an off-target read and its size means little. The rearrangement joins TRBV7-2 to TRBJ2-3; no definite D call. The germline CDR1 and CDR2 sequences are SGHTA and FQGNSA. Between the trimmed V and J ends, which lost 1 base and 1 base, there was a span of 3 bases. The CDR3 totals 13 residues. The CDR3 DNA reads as TGTGCCAGCAGCTTAGGCCGCACAGATACGCAGTATTTT. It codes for CASSLGRTDTQYF.

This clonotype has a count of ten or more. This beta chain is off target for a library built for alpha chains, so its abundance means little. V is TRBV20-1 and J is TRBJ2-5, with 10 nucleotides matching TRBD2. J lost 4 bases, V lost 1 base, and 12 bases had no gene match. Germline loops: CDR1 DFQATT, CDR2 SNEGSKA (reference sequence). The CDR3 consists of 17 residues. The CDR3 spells CSARAGRSGGALETQYF. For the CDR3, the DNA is TGCAGTGCTAGAGCTGGTCGGAGCGGGGGGGCCTTAGAGACCCAGTACTTC.